Following are 32 T cell receptor beta chains from one sample sequenced in a study of CD8+ T cells in alopecia areata. Once RNA had been extracted, it was reverse transcribed into cDNA to act as the sequencing template. Some clones are missing from TCRdb's copy, which holds only in-frame ones; the method was immunoSEQ multiplex PCR. The sample includes approximately 150,000 clones, around 54% of them seen just once. What was sequenced was CD4+ T cells sorted from blood. These receptors were obtained from a human donor in good health.

The CDR3 loop reads CSVSSGTASYEQYF. The CDR3 DNA is TGCAGCGTATCCTCCGGGACAGCCTCCTACGAGCAGTACTTC. The chain links TRBV29-1 to TRBJ2-7; 7 nucleotides match TRBD1. V lost 6 bases to trimming and J lost 0 bases; unmatched junction nucleotides: 8. The CDR3 runs to 14 residues. Per germline, CDR1 SQVTM and CDR2 ANQGSEA.

The V call is TRBV4-1, the J call TRBJ1-2; D perhaps matches TRBD1 (6 bases). The CDR3 runs 11 residues. Germline V CDR1 and CDR2: MGHRA, YSYEKL. V was trimmed by 6 bases and J by 7 bases, leaving 9 bases between them. CDR3 nucleotide sequence: TGCGCCAGCAGTCGGGACACTGGCTACACCTTC. Residues: CASSRDTGYTF.

This clone has only a few counts. The V gene is TRBV25-1, the J gene TRBJ2-4; TRBD2 might be the D (5 bases). Germline CDR1 is MGHDK and CDR2 is SYGVNS. The CDR3 contains 16 residues. V lost 1 base and J lost 1, with 11 bases in between. In DNA, the CDR3 is TGTGCCAGCAGTGAATCCGGGATCGGGGCCAAAAACATTCAGTACTTC. The encoded protein is CASSESGIGAKNIQYF.

The rearrangement uses TRBV7-2 and TRBJ2-5; D is perhaps TRBD2 (5 bases). Germline V CDR1 and CDR2: SGHTA, FQGNSA. Trimming cost V 5 bases and J 1 base, with 8 bases left between them. This CDR3 spans 13 amino acids. The CDR3 region is CASSLRGQETQYF. In DNA form, the CDR3 reads TGTGCCAGCAGCCTTCGGGGCCAAGAGACCCAGTACTTC.

The rearrangement joins TRBV28 to TRBJ1-1; D is undetermined. The CDR3 consists of 13 residues. Trimming left V 2 bases short and J 0 bases short, with 4 bases between. Germline V lookup: CDR1 MDHEN, CDR2 SYDVKM. Here the CDR3 reads CASSLVVNTEAFF. The CDR3 region has the DNA TGTGCCAGCAGTTTAGTGGTGAACACTGAAGCTTTCTTT.

The gene calls are TRBV5-1 and TRBJ2-7; weak D call: TRBD2 (6 bases). Trimming removed 4 bases from V and 2 bases from J, with 22 bases in between. Looked up from germline, CDR1 is SGHRS and CDR2 is YFSETQ. This CDR3 spans 17 amino acids. CDR3 DNA: TGCGCCAGCAGCCAACCCGAAAGGGGCGGGAAAACCTACGAGCAGTACTTC. It specifies CASSQPERGGKTYEQYF.

There are many counts of this clone. This same CDR3 is encoded by further DNA sequences in the sample. This chain connects TRBV6-4 to TRBJ2-1; perhaps TRBD2 as D (5 bases). The CDR3 extends over 14 amino acids. With 2 bases removed from V and 0 bases from J, the gap between germline ends came to 5 bases. The V gene's germline CDR1 is MRHNA and CDR2 SNTAGT. The CDR3 DNA follows: TGTGCCAGCAGTGACGGGAGCTCCTACAATGAGCAGTTCTTC. It encodes CASSDGSSYNEQFF.

The chain joins TRBV29-1 to TRBJ2-5, with TRBD1 matching over 7 bases. The V gene's germline CDR1 is SQVTM and CDR2 ANQGSEA. The CDR3 totals 13 residues. Germline trimming cut 5 bases from V and 4 bases from J; bases unmatched to any gene: 7. CDR3 sequence reads: CSVIDRARETQYF. The DNA of the CDR3 is TGCAGCGTTATAGACAGGGCAAGAGAGACCCAGTACTTC.

The rearrangement links TRBV30 to TRBJ2-6, with a tentative D call TRBD1 (6 bases). The CDR3 sequence is 15 residues long. V gave up 8 bases and J gave up 0 bases, with 14 bases separating them. Germline V gene lookup returns CDR1 GTSNPN and CDR2 SVGIG (reference sequence). CDR3 region: CAIDRIRSGANVLTF. Written as DNA, the CDR3 is TGTGCCATCGACAGGATTCGCTCTGGGGCCAACGTCCTGACTTTC.

The chain joins TRBV4-1 to TRBJ1-2; D is undetermined. The CDR3 has 15 residues. Trimming took 4 bases from V and 0 from J, leaving 12 bases between them. Germline loops: CDR1 MGHRA, CDR2 YSYEKL. CDR3: CASSPGPSSNYGYTF. The CDR3, as DNA: TGCGCCAGCAGCCCCGGGCCTTCCTCTAACTATGGCTACACCTTC.

The chain links TRBV5-1 to TRBJ2-1, with D possibly matching TRBD1 (6 bases). The CDR3 totals 16 residues. CDR1 is SGHRS and CDR2 is YFSETQ in the germline V gene. Trimming cost V 0 bases and J 10 bases, with 20 bases left between them. The CDR3 nucleotides are TGCGCCAGCAGCTTGGAAGGCACAAGGGGGAACGAGGAGCAGTTCTTC. Translated, it gives CASSLEGTRGNEEQFF.

V is TRBV27 and J is TRBJ1-5; tentatively, D is TRBD1 (5 bases). The germline V gene has CDR1 MNHEY and CDR2 SMNVEV (reference sequence). The CDR3 is made up of 17 amino acids. V was shortened by 5 bases and J by 3 bases, with 20 bases between the two germline ends. This CDR3 is CASSPHPKGMNNQPQHF. The CDR3 nucleotides read TGTGCCAGCAGTCCTCACCCAAAGGGGATGAACAATCAGCCCCAGCATTTT.

The V and J genes are TRBV5-6 and TRBJ1-1; D uncertain. The germline CDR1 and CDR2 sequences are SGHDT and YYEEEE. V was shortened by 2 bases and J by 6 bases, with 14 bases between the two germline ends. The CDR3 runs 14 residues. CDR3 residues: CASSLLGNSPEAFF. For the CDR3, the DNA is TGTGCCAGCAGCTTACTAGGAAATTCCCCTGAAGCTTTCTTT.

J is TRBJ2-2 and V is TRBV6-5; D uncertain. Germline values: CDR1 MNHEY, CDR2 SVGAGI. The CDR3 is made up of 14 amino acids. V lost 4 bases and J 5 bases, leaving 11 bases between the germline ends. The CDR3 loop reads CASSSASQTGELFF. In DNA, the CDR3 is TGTGCCAGCAGTTCCGCCTCCCAAACCGGGGAGCTGTTTTTT.

This clone showed up just a few times. For the CDR3, the DNA is TGCGCCAGCAGCTGGAAAGGGGGCTACCAAGAGACCCAGTACTTC. This codes for CASSWKGGYQETQYF. The J gene is TRBJ2-5, the V gene TRBV5-1; 7 bases line up with TRBD1. Germline CDR1 SGHRS, CDR2 YFSETQ. This CDR3 contains 15 residues. The junction had 5 bases not matched to a gene; V was cut back by 3 bases and J by 0 bases.

The rearrangement uses TRBV4-1 and TRBJ1-2; 8 bases are shared with TRBD1. The CDR3 is 16 residues long. The germline CDR1 and CDR2 sequences are MGHRA and YSYEKL. V lost 2 bases to trimming and J lost 6 bases; unmatched junction nucleotides: 11. CDR3 sequence: CASSQYEGQGRDGYTF. Here the CDR3 DNA reads TGCGCCAGCAGCCAATATGAAGGACAGGGTAGGGATGGCTACACCTTC.

In this sample, this clone turned up a few times. The CDR3: CASSQGPQSGSKTQYF. In nucleotides, the CDR3 is TGTGCCAGCAGCCAAGGCCCGCAGAGCGGGAGTAAGACCCAGTACTTC. The genes are TRBV4-2 and TRBJ2-5; 8 bases match TRBD2. The CDR3 loop spans 16 amino acids. The V segment lost 1 base and the J segment 6 bases; nucleotides outside the gene matches: 10. CDR1 is LGHNA and CDR2 is YNFKEQ in the germline V gene.

The genes are TRBV6-5 and TRBJ1-2; no reliable D call. The CDR3 is 13 amino acids. Per germline, CDR1 MNHEY and CDR2 SVGAGI. V lost 0 bases to trimming and J lost 4 bases, with 6 bases between them. DNA for the CDR3: TGTGCCAGCAGTTACTCAGCCGGCTATGGCTACACCTTC. This translates into CASSYSAGYGYTF.

CDR3 DNA: TGCAGCGCCCAGCCCAGCGGGAGTTTCACCGGGGAGCTGTTTTTT. Protein product: CSAQPSGSFTGELFF. This rearrangement joins TRBV29-1 to TRBJ2-2; TRBD2 agrees at 8 bases. The germline CDR1 and CDR2 sequences are SQVTM and ANQGSEA. This CDR3 is 15 amino acids long. V was pared by 7 bases and J by 4 bases, with 11 bases of the junction left unmatched.

V is TRBV5-1 and J is TRBJ2-1; the D is unclear. Germline CDR1 and CDR2: SGHRS and YFSETQ. The V end lost 0 bases, the J end lost 4 bases, and 8 bases lay between the germline ends. The CDR3 length is 14 residues. The CDR3 loop reads CASSLGEIYNEQFF. Here the CDR3 DNA reads TGCGCCAGCAGCTTGGGTGAGATTTACAATGAGCAGTTCTTC.

This clone has only a few counts. The chain uses TRBV19 and TRBJ2-1, with a possible D match to TRBD2 (5 bases). Germline V gene lookup returns CDR1 LNHDA and CDR2 SQIVND (reference sequence). This CDR3 contains 10 residues. The V gene lost 5 bases and the J gene lost 9 bases, with 5 bases spanning the gap. DNA for the CDR3: TGTGCCAGTAGTCGGGGTGAGCAGTTCTTC. This codes for CASSRGEQFF.

This chain links TRBV27 with TRBJ1-2; D is ambiguous. Trimming took off 6 bases at V and 2 bases at J, with 16 bases between the two ends. Germline V gene sequence: CDR1 MNHEY, CDR2 SMNVEV (reference sequence). There are 15 residues in the CDR3. CDR3 DNA: TGTGCCAGCAGCACAAAAACAAGGTTAAACTATGGCTACACCTTC. Protein product: CASSTKTRLNYGYTF.

The chain links TRBV7-2 to TRBJ2-3; no clear D. The CDR3 loop spans 14 amino acids. The germline CDR1 and CDR2 sequences are SGHTA and FQGNSA. V lost 1 base, J lost 6 bases, and 11 bases lay in between. The DNA for the CDR3 is TGTGCCAGCAGCTTAGGGGGTCCCGGGGATACGCAGTATTTT. It specifies CASSLGGPGDTQYF.

The rearrangement uses TRBV6-5 and TRBJ1-5, with D perhaps TRBD1 (6 bases). This CDR3 contains 12 residues. Germline V gene sequence: CDR1 MNHEY, CDR2 SVGAGI. The germline V and J ends were trimmed by 9 bases and 4 bases, with 10 bases remaining between them. Here the CDR3 DNA reads TGTGCCAGGGTTGACAGGAATCAGCCCCAGCATTTT. This codes for CARVDRNQPQHF.

This clone has a handful of counts. V gene TRBV7-2 combines with J gene TRBJ2-3, with 8 positions matching TRBD2. With 1 base clipped from V and 6 bases from J, the junction kept 3 bases outside the gene matches. The CDR3 is 14 amino acids. Germline V CDR1 and CDR2: SGHTA, FQGNSA. The CDR3 protein is CASSLELAGDTQYF. CDR3 nucleotide sequence: TGTGCCAGCAGCTTAGAGCTAGCGGGCGATACGCAGTATTTT.

DNA for the CDR3: TGTGCCGTTGGTTACAGCAACTATGGCTACACCTTC. Amino acid sequence: CAVGYSNYGYTF. This chain links TRBV6-5 with TRBJ1-2; D is ambiguous. Trimming removed 11 bases from V and 2 bases from J, with 12 bases in between. The CDR3 runs to 12 residues. Germline loops: CDR1 MNHEY, CDR2 SVGAGI.

The rearrangement joins TRBV30 to TRBJ2-3, with 9 bases identical to TRBD1. Germline V gene lookup returns CDR1 GTSNPN and CDR2 SVGIG (reference sequence). The V and J ends lost 1 base and 4 bases, in that order; junction bases with no gene match: 9. This CDR3 has 16 residues. The CDR3 here is CAWSEYGTGIADTQYF. The CDR3 region has the DNA TGTGCCTGGAGTGAATACGGGACAGGGATAGCAGATACGCAGTATTTT.

This clone was recorded a few times. This chain uses TRBV10-3 with TRBJ1-1; TRBD1 agrees at 7 bases. Trimming at V came to 5 bases and at J to 4 bases, leaving 1 base not matched to a gene. The CDR3 runs 12 residues. Germline V lookup: CDR1 ENHRY, CDR2 SYGVKD. CDR3 amino acids: CAISRDSTEAFF. The DNA for the CDR3 is TGTGCCATCAGTCGGGACAGCACTGAAGCTTTCTTT.

The chain employs TRBV7-7 and TRBJ2-1; 10 bases are shared with TRBD2. CDR3 size: 18 residues. V shed 3 bases and J 0 bases; nucleotides not matched to a gene: 8. CDR1 and CDR2 (germline): SSHAT, FNYEAQ (reference sequence). The CDR3 loop reads CASSLLAGDGSSYNEQFF. CDR3 bases: TGTGCCAGCAGCTTGCTAGCGGGAGATGGGAGCTCCTACAATGAGCAGTTCTTC. Variable domain in full (rest from reference TRBV7-7 and TRBJ2-1): GAGVSQSPRYKVTKRGQDVTLRCDPISSHATLYWYQQALGQGPEFLTYFNYEAQPDKSGLPSDRFSAERPEGSISTLTIQRTEQRDSAMYRCASSLLAGDGSSYNEQFFGPGTRLTVL.

The rearrangement joins TRBV15 to TRBJ1-4; D is perhaps TRBD1 (5 bases). V was clipped by 5 bases and J by 5 bases, with 12 bases between them. The V gene's germline CDR1 is LNHNV and CDR2 YYDKDF (reference sequence). The CDR3 has 14 amino acids. Here the CDR3 reads CATSAGAGNEKLFF. Here the CDR3 DNA reads TGTGCCACCAGCGCCGGCGCAGGGAATGAAAAACTGTTTTTT.

The chain has TRBV29-1 and TRBJ2-7, with 13 positions matching TRBD2. Germline CDR1 SQVTM, CDR2 ANQGSEA. V shed 5 bases and J 6 bases; nucleotides not matched to a gene: 4. The length of the CDR3 is 13 residues. The CDR3 DNA reads TGCAGCGTTCGGACTAGCGGGAGTACCGAGCAGTACTTC. As protein: CSVRTSGSTEQYF.

The DNA of the CDR3 is TGTGCCAGCAGCTTAACAGGGGGCAGCTTGAACACTGAAGCTTTCTTT. Residues: CASSLTGGSLNTEAFF. This chain links TRBV9 with TRBJ1-1, with 9 bases aligning to TRBD1. In germline, CDR1 is SGDLS, CDR2 YYNGEE. The CDR3 has 16 amino acids. J gave up 0 bases and V 4 bases, and 7 bases lay outside the gene matches.